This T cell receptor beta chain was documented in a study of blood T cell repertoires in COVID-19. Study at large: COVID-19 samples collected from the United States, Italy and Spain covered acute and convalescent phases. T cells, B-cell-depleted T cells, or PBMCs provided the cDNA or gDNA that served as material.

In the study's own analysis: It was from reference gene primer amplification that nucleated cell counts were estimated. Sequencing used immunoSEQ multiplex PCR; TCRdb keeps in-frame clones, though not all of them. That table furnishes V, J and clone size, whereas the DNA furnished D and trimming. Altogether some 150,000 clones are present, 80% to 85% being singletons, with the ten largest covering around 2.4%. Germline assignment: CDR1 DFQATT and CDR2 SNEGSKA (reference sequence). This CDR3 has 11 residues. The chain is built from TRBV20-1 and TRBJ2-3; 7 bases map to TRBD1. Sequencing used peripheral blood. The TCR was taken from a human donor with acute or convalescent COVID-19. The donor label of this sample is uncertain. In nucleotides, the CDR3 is TGCAGAGGGGGCCAAACAGATACGCAGTATTTT. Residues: CRGGQTDTQYF.